The rows below give T cell receptor beta chains drawn from one sample of a study of T cell responses to AZD1222 COVID-19 vaccine. Profiling relied on immunoSEQ multiplex PCR, and the TCRdb table lists in-frame clones only, not all of them. The data contain tens of thousands of clones, approximately 88% of them singletons. The source material was peripheral blood, sampled on day 0 of AZD1222 vaccination. The receptors here all came from an adult in good health. The CDR3 runs from the conserved cysteine through the conserved F or W. A D gene is named only where the DNA matches it firmly. The size of a clone is reported for some rows only, either as once, few or many, or as a class for expanded clones.

j_call d_call clone_size v_call cdr3_nt cdr3_aa
TRBJ1-5 - - TRBV7-8 TGTGCCAGCAGCTTAGTCGGGCAGCCCCAGCATTTT CASSLVGQPQHF
TRBJ2-3 - - TRBV7-3 TGTGCCAGCAGCGGTACTAGAACAGATACGCAGTATTTT CASSGTRTDTQYF
TRBJ2-2 TRBD1 - TRBV7-6 TGTGCCAGCAGCCTGTCCTTGACAGGGATCGGGGAGCTGTTTTTT CASSLSLTGIGELFF
TRBJ1-1 - - TRBV28 TGTGCCAGCAGTCTTAGTCTCTCTGAAGCTTTCTTT CASSLSLSEAFF
TRBJ1-2 - - TRBV28 TGTGCCAGCAGTACTCTCGGGGAGGGGGGGACCTATGGCTACACCTTC CASSTLGEGGTYGYTF
TRBJ1-5 - - TRBV28 TGTGCCAGCAGCCGAAACAGGGACAATCAGCCCCAGCATTTT CASSRNRDNQPQHF
TRBJ2-7 TRBD2 - TRBV6-1 TGTGCCAGCAGTGAAACCCCACATCCAGGAGGGGTAGCCAGCGGGAGGGCCTACGAGCAGTACTTC CASSETPHPGGVASGRAYEQYF
TRBJ2-5 TRBD2 once TRBV11-2 TGTGCCAGCAGCAAGCAGACTAGCATGGAGACCCAGTACTTC CASSKQTSMETQYF
TRBJ1-1 - - TRBV4-1 TGCGCCAGCAGCCAAGATCTGACAGGAGGAGCTTTCTTT CASSQDLTGGAFF
TRBJ2-7 - - TRBV7-2 TGTGCCAGCAGCTTAAACAGTGGACCCTACGAGCAGTACTTC CASSLNSGPYEQYF
TRBJ2-7 TRBD1 few TRBV18 TGTGCCAGCTCAAGTGGCCCCGCGTCTGGGACAGGCACCTACGAGCAGTACTTC CASSSGPASGTGTYEQYF
TRBJ1-5 - - TRBV7-6 TGTGCCAGCAGCAGGGCGGGGAATCAGCCCCAGCATTTT CASSRAGNQPQHF
TRBJ2-7 - once TRBV6-5 TGTGCCAGCAGTTACCCCGGCAGGGGCAACGAGCAGTACTTC CASSYPGRGNEQYF
TRBJ2-5 - - TRBV27 TGTGCCAGCAGTTTATTGGGGCAGCAAGAGACCCAGTACTTC CASSLLGQQETQYF
TRBJ2-5 - - TRBV7-9 TGTGCCGGAGATCAGGGGCAAGAGACCCAGTACTTC CAGDQGQETQYF
TRBJ2-1 - - TRBV30 TGTGCCTGGAGTGTGGAGGGGTTACGACAAATCTCCTACAATGAGCAGTTCTTC CAWSVEGLRQISYNEQFF
TRBJ2-3 TRBD1 - TRBV7-8 TGTGCCAGCAGCAACCGGGACAGGACAGATACGCAGTATTTT CASSNRDRTDTQYF
TRBJ1-6 - - TRBV19 TGTGCCAGTAGCAGTCGGGACGGCAACAATTCACCCCTCCACTTT CASSSRDGNNSPLHF
TRBJ1-1 TRBD1 few TRBV19 TGTGCCAGTAGTCAGGACAGGGACACTGAAGCTTTCTTT CASSQDRDTEAFF
TRBJ2-1 - - TRBV4-3 TGCGCCAGCAGCCAAGGGGGTTACAATGAGCAGTTCTTC CASSQGGYNEQFF
TRBJ2-2 TRBD2 few TRBV5-1 TGCGCCAGCAGCACATGGACTAGAAACACCGGGGAGCTGTTTTTT CASSTWTRNTGELFF
TRBJ2-2 - - TRBV5-1 TGCGCCAGCAGCCGGACCGGGGCAAACACCGGGGAGCTGTTTTTT CASSRTGANTGELFF
TRBJ2-7 - - TRBV3-1/TRBV3-2 TGTGCCAGCAGCCAGGCGACAGGCGGGGCCTCCTACGAGCAGTACTTC CASSQATGGASYEQYF
TRBJ2-6 - - TRBV11-1 TGTGCCAGCAGCTTAGTTCGGGGGTCTGGGGCCAACGTCCTGACTTTC CASSLVRGSGANVLTF
TRBJ2-2 TRBD2 - TRBV30 TGTGCCTGGAATGGGACTAGCGTTACCGGGGAGCTGTTTTTT CAWNGTSVTGELFF
TRBJ2-7 TRBD1 - TRBV4-1 TGCGCCAGCAGCCTAAATCAGGGGGCCCCCTACGAGCAGTACTTC CASSLNQGAPYEQYF
TRBJ2-7 - - TRBV2 TGTGCCAGCAATAACGGGGATCGGAACGAGCAGTACTTC CASNNGDRNEQYF
TRBJ1-6 TRBD1 - TRBV19 TGTGCCAGTACGCGACAGGGAAATTCACCCCTCCACTTT CASTRQGNSPLHF
TRBJ2-5 TRBD2 - TRBV2 TGTGCCAGCAGTCTAGCGGGTGTCCAAGAGACCCAGTACTTC CASSLAGVQETQYF
TRBJ2-1 TRBD2 - TRBV4-2 TGTGCCAGCAGCCAAGAGCTCGGGGGGGGCTACAATGAGCAGTTCTTC CASSQELGGGYNEQFF
TRBJ2-5 TRBD2 - TRBV7-8 TGTGCCAGCAGCTTACTAGCGGGGGGTTACCAAGAGACCCAGTACTTC CASSLLAGGYQETQYF
TRBJ2-5 - once TRBV12-3/TRBV12-4 TGTGCCAGTACCCGGGGACCCCAAGAGACCCAGTACTTC CASTRGPQETQYF
TRBJ1-5 TRBD1 few TRBV7-8 TGTGCCAGCAGCTTATCGACAGGGGGAGGATGGCAGCCCCAGCATTTT CASSLSTGGGWQPQHF
TRBJ2-7 TRBD1 - TRBV5-5 TGTGCCAGCAGCGAGACAGGGACCGAGCAGTACTTC CASSETGTEQYF
TRBJ1-1 - - TRBV30 TGTGCCTGGAGTACTGACCGGAATCTAAACACTGAAGCTTTCTTT CAWSTDRNLNTEAFF
TRBJ2-2 - - TRBV30 TGTGCCTGGAGTTCATCTAGGGTGCGGCCTATCAGGGAGCTGTTTTTT CAWSSSRVRPIRELFF
TRBJ1-5 - - TRBV28 TGTGCCAGCAGTCGTAGCAATCAGCCCCAGCATTTT CASSRSNQPQHF
TRBJ2-7 TRBD1 - TRBV28 TGTGCCAGCAGTGCCAGCGTCATCCGGGACAGGGGCTCCTACGAGCAGTACTTC CASSASVIRDRGSYEQYF
TRBJ2-3 - - TRBV28 TGTGCCAGCAGACAGGGCGGTGGGACAGATACGCAGTATTTT CASRQGGGTDTQYF
TRBJ1-3 - - TRBV11-2 TGTGCCAGCAGCTTAGATCTAGGGATGGCTGGAAACACCATATATTTT CASSLDLGMAGNTIYF
TRBJ2-1 TRBD1 - TRBV5-1 TGCGCCAGCAGCACCCGAACAGGGGGCCTAAGCTCCTACAATGAGCAGTTCTTC CASSTRTGGLSSYNEQFF
TRBJ2-7 TRBD1 once TRBV18 TGTGCCAGCTCTCCCTTCCGGGACAGAACCTACGAGCAGTACTTC CASSPFRDRTYEQYF
TRBJ2-3 - - TRBV5-4 TGTGCCAGCAGCTTGTTAGGCGAGAGGCAGTATTTT CASSLLGERQYF
TRBJ2-1 - once TRBV9 TGTGCCAGCAGCGCAGGACACAGGGATGAGCAGTTCTTC CASSAGHRDEQFF
TRBJ2-1 - - TRBV28 TGTGCCAGCAGCCCTTATATCGGGCAGAGCTCCTACAATGAGCAGTTCTTC CASSPYIGQSSYNEQFF
TRBJ1-2 - few TRBV10-3 TGTGCCACCCGGACGGGAAACTATGGCTACACCTTC CATRTGNYGYTF
TRBJ1-1 - once TRBV29-1 TGCAGCGCGGGGCGGGGGGTCGTTGAAGCTTTCTTT CSAGRGVVEAFF
TRBJ2-2 - - TRBV7-8 TGTGCCAGCTCGAAACAGGGCCCGCTCCCACTATACACCGGGGAGCTGTTTTTT CASSKQGPLPLYTGELFF
TRBJ2-7 TRBD2 - TRBV25-1 TGTGCCAGCAGCCAAGGACTAGCGGGAATGTACGAGCAGTACTTC CASSQGLAGMYEQYF
TRBJ2-7 - - TRBV5-1 TGCGCCAGCAGCTCAGGCAGGTTCTACGAGCAGTACTTC CASSSGRFYEQYF
TRBJ2-4 TRBD2 - TRBV5-1 TGCGCCAGCAGCTTGTCTAGCGGAATAGCCAAAAACATTCAGTACTTC CASSLSSGIAKNIQYF
TRBJ1-5 - once TRBV24-1 TGTGCCACCGGGGCTCAGGGAGGAGCCCAGCATTTT CATGAQGGAQHF
TRBJ2-7 - - TRBV3-1/TRBV3-2 TGTGCCAGCAGCCAAGAGTCAACTCTCTACGAGCAGTACTTC CASSQESTLYEQYF
TRBJ1-6 - - TRBV15 TGTGCCACCAGCAGAGAAGGGGAAAATTCACCCCTCCACTTT CATSREGENSPLHF